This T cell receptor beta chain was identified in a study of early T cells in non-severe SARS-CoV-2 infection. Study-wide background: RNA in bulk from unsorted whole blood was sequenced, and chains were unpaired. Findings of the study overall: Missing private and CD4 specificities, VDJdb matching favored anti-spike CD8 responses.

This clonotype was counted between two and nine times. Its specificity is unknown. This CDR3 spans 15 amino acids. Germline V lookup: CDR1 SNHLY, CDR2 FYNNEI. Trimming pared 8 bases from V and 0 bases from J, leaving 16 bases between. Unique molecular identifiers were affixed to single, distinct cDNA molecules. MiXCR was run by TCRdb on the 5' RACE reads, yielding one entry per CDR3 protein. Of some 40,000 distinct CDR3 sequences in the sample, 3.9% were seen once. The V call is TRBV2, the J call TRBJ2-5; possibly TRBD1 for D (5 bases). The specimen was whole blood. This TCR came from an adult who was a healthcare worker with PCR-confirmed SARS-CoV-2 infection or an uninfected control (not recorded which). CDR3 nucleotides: TGTGCCAGCGTACGCGCTCAGGGTAACCAAGAGACCCAGTACTTC. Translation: CASVRAQGNQETQYF.